The 9 T cell receptor beta chains below all came from one sample that was sequenced in a study of vaccination and CD4 T cells after COVID-19. Cultured CD4+ T-cell DNA underwent Oncomine TCR Beta short-read sequencing. TCRdb processed the PCR reads anew with MiXCR; each CDR3 protein has one entry. The sample has 15,000 to 16,000 distinct CDR3 sequences, less than 80% seen once. Indicated treatment: approximately 11-day PBMC culture with coronavirus spike peptide pools or control peptides (ViraFEST assay). The antigens for these receptors are not known. Sequenced: CD4+ T cells from blood, cultured in vitro. Every receptor here comes from a human donor who had recovered from COVID-19.

The J gene is TRBJ1-5, the V gene TRBV4-3; no firm D call. This CDR3 contains 14 residues. Per germline, CDR1 LGHNA and CDR2 YSLEER. V was trimmed by 0 bases and J by 5 bases, leaving 8 bases between them. The CDR3 DNA sequence: TGCGCCAGCAGCCAAGATGGTGGGGATCAGCCCCAGCATTTT. It translates to CASSQDGGDQPQHF.

The CDR3 region is CASSGVQGLVFRNTEAFF. DNA of the CDR3: TGTGCCAGCAGTGGCGTACAGGGTTTAGTCTTTCGGAACACTGAAGCTTTCTTT. The chain is built from TRBV6-1 and TRBJ1-1, with D perhaps matching TRBD1 (6 bases). CDR3 length equals 18 residues. V gave up 4 bases and J gave up 1 base, with 22 bases separating them. Germline V gives CDR1 MNHNS, CDR2 SASEGT.

For this clonotype: One end of the junction varies from germline; a read error may be responsible. The chain is built from TRBV7-7 and TRBJ2-5, with 8 bases that match TRBD1. The CDR3 contains 13 residues. From germline, CDR1 is SSHAT and CDR2 FNYEAQ (reference sequence). This CDR3 is CASSSDRAETQYF. Here the CDR3 DNA reads TGTGCTAGCAGCTCGGACAGGGCGGAGACCCAGTACTTC.

In its sample, this clonotype ranks as medium-sized. This sequence joins TRBV20-1 and TRBJ1-3, with D perhaps matching TRBD1 (5 bases). The CDR3 is 14 amino acids. The V gene's germline CDR1 is DFQATT and CDR2 SNEGSKA (reference sequence). Trimming took 1 base from V and 0 from J, leaving 7 bases between them. The CDR3 nucleotides are TGCAGTGCTAGAGGACAGCGCTCTGGAAACACCATATATTTT. It specifies CSARGQRSGNTIYF.

V and J are TRBV7-3 and TRBJ2-5; D might be TRBD1 (6 bases). Germline V gene sequence: CDR1 SGHTA, CDR2 FQGTGA. The CDR3 is 17 residues long. V was trimmed by 1 base and J by 4 bases, leaving 19 bases between them. CDR3 amino acids: CASSLKGHQKGVETQYF. The CDR3 coding sequence is TGTGCCAGCAGCTTAAAAGGGCACCAAAAGGGGGTAGAGACCCAGTACTTC.

The chain uses TRBV6-5 and TRBJ1-6; D gene ambiguous. The germline V gene encodes CDR1 MNHEY and CDR2 SVGAGI. V was cut by 2 bases and J by 9 bases, with 11 bases left in between. CDR3 size: 14 residues. The CDR3 reads CASSYGGGSSPLHF. The DNA for the CDR3 is TGTGCCAGCAGTTACGGAGGAGGGAGTTCACCCCTCCACTTT.

The genes are TRBV6-1 and TRBJ2-2; 11 bases are a match to TRBD1. The CDR3 is 14 amino acids. Per germline, CDR1 MNHNS and CDR2 SASEGT. Trimming at V came to 6 bases and at J to 5 bases, leaving 2 bases not matched to a gene. DNA of the CDR3: TGTGCCAGCAGCCGGGACAGGGGGACCGGGGAGCTGTTTTTT. As protein: CASSRDRGTGELFF.

This clonotype was counted once. V and J are TRBV7-3 and TRBJ1-6; D is undetermined. V lost 1 base and J 8 bases, leaving 12 bases between the germline ends. This CDR3 region has 15 residues. Germline CDR1 and CDR2: SGHTA and FQGTGA. This chain's CDR3 is CASSLNTGGYSPLHF. CDR3 coding DNA: TGTGCCAGCAGCTTAAATACGGGCGGCTATTCACCCCTCCACTTT.

By share of the sample, this clonotype is medium-sized. The chain links TRBV7-2 to TRBJ1-6, with D possibly being TRBD1 (5 bases). This CDR3 is 17 amino acids long. The V gene lost 5 bases and the J gene lost 7 bases, with 21 bases spanning the gap. The germline gives CDR1 SGHTA, CDR2 FQGNSA. The CDR3: CASSHLGPPSSNSPLHF. In nucleotides, the CDR3 is TGTGCCAGCAGCCATCTGGGGCCCCCCTCTAGCAATTCACCCCTCCACTTT.